This is a list of T cell receptor beta chains from one sample in a study of T-cell memory formation after mild COVID-19. TCRdb processed the 5' RACE reads anew with MiXCR; each CDR3 protein has one entry. In the table there are 200,000 or so distinct CDR3 sequences, over 7.5% of which are singletons. Specimen: PBMCs or a T cell subset sorted from them (not recorded which). These receptor sequences come from a man between 18 and 35 years old who had mild COVID-19 (a few samples of this study predate the infection). Cell type and time point are not known. Each CDR3 is given with its conserved first and last residue. Each record gives: J gene, V gene, CDR3 length, D gene, clone size, CDR3 DNA, CDR3 protein. The D gene is left open where the match is weak. Some rows mark clone size as missing; the rest say once, few, many or name a class of expanded clone.

J gene: TRBJ2-3; V gene: TRBV4-3; CDR3 length: 17; D gene: -; clone size: many; CDR3 DNA: TGCGCCAGCAGCCAAGTGGGGGGCCGCAGTTTTCCAGATACGCAGTATTTT; CDR3 protein: CASSQVGGRSFPDTQYF
J gene: TRBJ2-3; V gene: TRBV4-1; CDR3 length: 15; D gene: -; clone size: many; CDR3 DNA: TGCGCCAGCAGCCAAGTTTATACTAGCACAGATACGCAGTATTTT; CDR3 protein: CASSQVYTSTDTQYF
J gene: TRBJ1-2; V gene: TRBV28; CDR3 length: 12; D gene: -; clone size: -; CDR3 DNA: TGTGCCAGCAGTTTATTCGGTACCCGGTACACCTTC; CDR3 protein: CASSLFGTRYTF
J gene: TRBJ1-2; V gene: TRBV9; CDR3 length: 15; D gene: -; clone size: -; CDR3 DNA: TGTGCCAGCAGCGTAGCAGTAGGGGCAGGCTATGGCTACACCTTC; CDR3 protein: CASSVAVGAGYGYTF
J gene: TRBJ1-2; V gene: TRBV6-5; CDR3 length: 14; D gene: -; clone size: -; CDR3 DNA: TGTGCCAGCAGTTACTCGATTGGCAGGGTTGGCTACACCTTC; CDR3 protein: CASSYSIGRVGYTF
J gene: TRBJ2-1; V gene: TRBV10-1; CDR3 length: 18; D gene: TRBD2; clone size: -; CDR3 DNA: TGCGCCAGCAGTGAGGAGCCCCCGGGGCGGGGGGCACTAAATGAGCAGTTCTTC; CDR3 protein: CASSEEPPGRGALNEQFF
J gene: TRBJ2-6; V gene: TRBV20-1; CDR3 length: 15; D gene: -; clone size: -; CDR3 DNA: TGCAGTGGAGTTCAGGGGTCCTCTGGGGCCAACGTCCTGACTTTC; CDR3 protein: CSGVQGSSGANVLTF
J gene: TRBJ2-3; V gene: TRBV4-1; CDR3 length: 16; D gene: -; clone size: few; CDR3 DNA: TGCGCCAGCAGCCAGCCTCGTCGGGGGCGCACCGATACGCAGTATTTT; CDR3 protein: CASSQPRRGRTDTQYF
J gene: TRBJ2-7; V gene: TRBV20-1; CDR3 length: 11; D gene: TRBD1; clone size: few; CDR3 DNA: TGCAGTGCACAGGGGGATGACGAGCAGTACTTC; CDR3 protein: CSAQGDDEQYF
J gene: TRBJ1-5; V gene: TRBV12-3/TRBV12-4; CDR3 length: 14; D gene: -; clone size: -; CDR3 DNA: TGTGCCAGCAGCACCGGGGCCCGCAATCAGCCCCAGCATTTT; CDR3 protein: CASSTGARNQPQHF
J gene: TRBJ2-5; V gene: TRBV7-2; CDR3 length: 13; D gene: -; clone size: few; CDR3 DNA: TGTGCCAGCAGCCGCCCAGTCCAAGAGACCCAGTACTTC; CDR3 protein: CASSRPVQETQYF
J gene: TRBJ2-1; V gene: TRBV9; CDR3 length: 14; D gene: TRBD2; clone size: -; CDR3 DNA: TGTGCCAGCAGCGATGGGGGGGGCTACAATGAGCAGTTCTTC; CDR3 protein: CASSDGGGYNEQFF
J gene: TRBJ1-5; V gene: TRBV4-3; CDR3 length: 16; D gene: -; clone size: few; CDR3 DNA: TGCGCCAGCAGCCAGGACACAGGGACGGGGACGAAGCCCCAGCATTTT; CDR3 protein: CASSQDTGTGTKPQHF
J gene: TRBJ1-6; V gene: TRBV20-1; CDR3 length: 15; D gene: -; clone size: few; CDR3 DNA: TGCAGTGCTAGAGATCATCGGGGTCGGGACTCACCCCTCCACTTT; CDR3 protein: CSARDHRGRDSPLHF
J gene: TRBJ2-4; V gene: TRBV9; CDR3 length: 14; D gene: TRBD2; clone size: few; CDR3 DNA: TGTGCCAGCAGCGGACTAGCGGGGGAAAACATTCAGTACTTC; CDR3 protein: CASSGLAGENIQYF
J gene: TRBJ1-5; V gene: TRBV7-6; CDR3 length: 15; D gene: -; clone size: -; CDR3 DNA: TGTGCCAGCGCCCGATCCTCTCTGGGCAATCAGCCCCAGCATTTT; CDR3 protein: CASARSSLGNQPQHF
J gene: TRBJ2-5; V gene: TRBV7-2; CDR3 length: 15; D gene: -; clone size: few; CDR3 DNA: TGTGCCAGCAGCCTCGCCCCTTGGTACCAAGAGACCCAGTACTTC; CDR3 protein: CASSLAPWYQETQYF
J gene: TRBJ2-6; V gene: TRBV20-1; CDR3 length: 15; D gene: -; clone size: -; CDR3 DNA: TGCAGTGCTAGATCGGGGGCTTCTGGGGCCAACGTCCTGACTTTC; CDR3 protein: CSARSGASGANVLTF
J gene: TRBJ1-1; V gene: TRBV20-1; CDR3 length: 12; D gene: -; clone size: -; CDR3 DNA: TGCAGTGCTAAGGCCTCCGCCGTTGAAGCTTTCTTT; CDR3 protein: CSAKASAVEAFF
J gene: TRBJ1-2; V gene: TRBV6-6; CDR3 length: 13; D gene: -; clone size: few; CDR3 DNA: TGTGCCAGCAGTTACGGGACAAATAATGGCTACACCTTC; CDR3 protein: CASSYGTNNGYTF
J gene: TRBJ2-5; V gene: TRBV4-2; CDR3 length: 15; D gene: -; clone size: many; CDR3 DNA: TGTGCCAGCAGCCAAGATCGAGGGCCAGAGGAGACCCAGTACTTC; CDR3 protein: CASSQDRGPEETQYF
J gene: TRBJ2-3; V gene: TRBV20-1; CDR3 length: 15; D gene: TRBD2; clone size: -; CDR3 DNA: TGCAGTGCTAGAGATGGCGGGGGGGAAGCAGATACGCAGTATTTT; CDR3 protein: CSARDGGGEADTQYF
J gene: TRBJ1-6; V gene: TRBV20-1; CDR3 length: 15; D gene: TRBD1; clone size: few; CDR3 DNA: TGCAGTGCTAGGGAACGACAGGGTGTTAATTCACCCCTCCACTTT; CDR3 protein: CSARERQGVNSPLHF
J gene: TRBJ1-2; V gene: TRBV7-2; CDR3 length: 14; D gene: -; clone size: -; CDR3 DNA: TGTGCCAGCAGCTTAAATCGCGGAAACTATGGCTACACCTTC; CDR3 protein: CASSLNRGNYGYTF
J gene: TRBJ1-3; V gene: TRBV20-1; CDR3 length: 12; D gene: -; clone size: few; CDR3 DNA: TGCAGTGCTAGAGAAGCTGGAAACACCATATATTTT; CDR3 protein: CSAREAGNTIYF
J gene: TRBJ2-2; V gene: TRBV5-1; CDR3 length: 14; D gene: -; clone size: -; CDR3 DNA: TGCGCCAGCAGCTTGATAGAGGGGCCCGGGGAGCTGTTTTTT; CDR3 protein: CASSLIEGPGELFF
J gene: TRBJ1-3; V gene: TRBV7-2; CDR3 length: 15; D gene: -; clone size: few; CDR3 DNA: TGTGCCAGCAGCCCCGACGCAACCTCTGGAAACACCATATATTTT; CDR3 protein: CASSPDATSGNTIYF
J gene: TRBJ2-5; V gene: TRBV7-9; CDR3 length: 14; D gene: -; clone size: few; CDR3 DNA: TGTGCCAGCAGCTTCATAGGGAGTGAAGAGACCCAGTACTTC; CDR3 protein: CASSFIGSEETQYF
J gene: TRBJ1-1; V gene: TRBV7-9; CDR3 length: 12; D gene: -; clone size: few; CDR3 DNA: TGTGCCAGCAGCTTAGTTCTGGGTTGGGCTTTCTTT; CDR3 protein: CASSLVLGWAFF
J gene: TRBJ2-7; V gene: TRBV12-3/TRBV12-4; CDR3 length: 13; D gene: -; clone size: many; CDR3 DNA: TGTGCCAGCAGGCTTCATTCTTCCTACGAGCAGTACTTC; CDR3 protein: CASRLHSSYEQYF
J gene: TRBJ1-1; V gene: TRBV3-1; CDR3 length: 14; D gene: -; clone size: -; CDR3 DNA: TGTGCCAGCAGCCAAGTCCCGGCTGGGGCTGAAGCTTTCTTT; CDR3 protein: CASSQVPAGAEAFF
J gene: TRBJ1-1; V gene: TRBV3-1; CDR3 length: 17; D gene: -; clone size: -; CDR3 DNA: TGTGCCAGCAGCCAAGTGCCGTCTGCCTCCTGGGGCACTGAAGCTTTCTTT; CDR3 protein: CASSQVPSASWGTEAFF
J gene: TRBJ1-2; V gene: TRBV3-1; CDR3 length: 18; D gene: -; clone size: -; CDR3 DNA: TGTGCCAGCAGCCAAGTATTCTCCTATACTAGACCTAACTATGGCTACACCTTC; CDR3 protein: CASSQVFSYTRPNYGYTF
J gene: TRBJ2-3; V gene: TRBV6-2/TRBV6-3; CDR3 length: 18; D gene: -; clone size: few; CDR3 DNA: TGTGCCAGCAGAGCCCCTCGTGACGGGCGGCCCCTCACAGATACGCAGTATTTT; CDR3 protein: CASRAPRDGRPLTDTQYF
J gene: TRBJ1-5; V gene: TRBV19; CDR3 length: 14; D gene: -; clone size: -; CDR3 DNA: TGTGCCAGTAGTACGCTCGGAGGCAGTCAGCCCCAGCATTTT; CDR3 protein: CASSTLGGSQPQHF
J gene: TRBJ1-2; V gene: TRBV4-1; CDR3 length: 15; D gene: -; clone size: -; CDR3 DNA: TGCGCCAGCAGCCAAGATCCGGGGTATAATCGTGGCTACACCTTC; CDR3 protein: CASSQDPGYNRGYTF
J gene: TRBJ2-1; V gene: TRBV12-3/TRBV12-4; CDR3 length: 15; D gene: TRBD2; clone size: many; CDR3 DNA: TGTGCCAGCAGTGATCTAGCGGGGCACTACAATGAGCAGTTCTTC; CDR3 protein: CASSDLAGHYNEQFF
J gene: TRBJ2-1; V gene: TRBV7-8; CDR3 length: 13; D gene: TRBD1; clone size: -; CDR3 DNA: TGTGCCAGCAGCCCGGGACAGGACAATGAGCAGTTCTTC; CDR3 protein: CASSPGQDNEQFF
J gene: TRBJ2-1; V gene: TRBV5-4; CDR3 length: 15; D gene: -; clone size: many; CDR3 DNA: TGTGCCAGCAGGAGGGGGGCCAGTTCCTACAATGAGCAGTTCTTC; CDR3 protein: CASRRGASSYNEQFF
J gene: TRBJ1-4; V gene: TRBV20-1; CDR3 length: 14; D gene: TRBD1; clone size: -; CDR3 DNA: TGCAGTGCTAGAGATTATTCAGGGGGCGGAAAACTGTTTTTT; CDR3 protein: CSARDYSGGGKLFF
J gene: TRBJ2-3; V gene: TRBV4-1; CDR3 length: 15; D gene: -; clone size: few; CDR3 DNA: TGCGCCAGCAGCCAAGTTGGAACCTCCACAGATACGCAGTATTTT; CDR3 protein: CASSQVGTSTDTQYF
J gene: TRBJ2-5; V gene: TRBV5-1; CDR3 length: 15; D gene: -; clone size: few; CDR3 DNA: TGCGCCAGCAGCTTGATTGGGGCCCAGCAAGAGACCCAGTACTTC; CDR3 protein: CASSLIGAQQETQYF
J gene: TRBJ2-3; V gene: TRBV5-4; CDR3 length: 14; D gene: -; clone size: -; CDR3 DNA: TGTGCCAGCAGCTCCACAGGTCGGCCAGATACGCAGTATTTT; CDR3 protein: CASSSTGRPDTQYF
J gene: TRBJ2-3; V gene: TRBV29-1; CDR3 length: 14; D gene: -; clone size: many; CDR3 DNA: TGCAGCGTTGGTGTTATAGGGTCCACAGATACGCAGTATTTT; CDR3 protein: CSVGVIGSTDTQYF
J gene: TRBJ2-1; V gene: TRBV3-1; CDR3 length: 15; D gene: TRBD1; clone size: -; CDR3 DNA: TGTGCCAGCAGCCATGGATTGACAGGGGGGGTTGAGCAGTTCTTC; CDR3 protein: CASSHGLTGGVEQFF
J gene: TRBJ2-1; V gene: TRBV7-2; CDR3 length: 13; D gene: TRBD1; clone size: many; CDR3 DNA: TGTGCCAGCAGCTTAGGGGGGACAGGGGTTTCGTTCTTC; CDR3 protein: CASSLGGTGVSFF
J gene: TRBJ2-1; V gene: TRBV29-1; CDR3 length: 14; D gene: TRBD2; clone size: -; CDR3 DNA: TGCAGCGTGGTTAGCGGGGGGGGCTACAATGAGCAGTTCTTC; CDR3 protein: CSVVSGGGYNEQFF
J gene: TRBJ1-1; V gene: TRBV12-3/TRBV12-4; CDR3 length: 13; D gene: -; clone size: -; CDR3 DNA: TGTGCCAGCAGTTTAGCCACGAACACTGAAGCTTTCTTT; CDR3 protein: CASSLATNTEAFF
J gene: TRBJ2-7; V gene: TRBV10-3; CDR3 length: 12; D gene: -; clone size: few; CDR3 DNA: TGTGCCATCAGCCAATCGGGCTACGAGCAGTACTTC; CDR3 protein: CAISQSGYEQYF
J gene: TRBJ2-1; V gene: TRBV5-1; CDR3 length: 15; D gene: TRBD2; clone size: few; CDR3 DNA: TGCGCCAGCAGCCGACGACTAGCTGGAGACAATGAGCAGTTCTTC; CDR3 protein: CASSRRLAGDNEQFF
J gene: TRBJ2-3; V gene: TRBV7-9; CDR3 length: 17; D gene: -; clone size: few; CDR3 DNA: TGTGCCAGCAGCCGGGGGGTAACAGGGGTCTGGACAGATACGCAGTATTTT; CDR3 protein: CASSRGVTGVWTDTQYF